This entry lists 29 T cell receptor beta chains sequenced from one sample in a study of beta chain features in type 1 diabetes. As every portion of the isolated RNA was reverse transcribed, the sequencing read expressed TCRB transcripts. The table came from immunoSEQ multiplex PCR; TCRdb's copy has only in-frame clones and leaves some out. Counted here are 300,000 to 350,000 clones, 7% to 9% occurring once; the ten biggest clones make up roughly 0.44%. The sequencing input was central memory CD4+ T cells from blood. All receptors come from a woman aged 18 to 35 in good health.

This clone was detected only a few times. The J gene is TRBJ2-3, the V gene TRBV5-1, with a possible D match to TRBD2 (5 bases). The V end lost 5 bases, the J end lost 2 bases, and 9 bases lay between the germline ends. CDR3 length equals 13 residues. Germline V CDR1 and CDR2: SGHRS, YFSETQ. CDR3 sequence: CASSSGNTDTQYF. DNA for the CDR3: TGCGCCAGCAGTTCGGGGAACACAGATACGCAGTATTTT.

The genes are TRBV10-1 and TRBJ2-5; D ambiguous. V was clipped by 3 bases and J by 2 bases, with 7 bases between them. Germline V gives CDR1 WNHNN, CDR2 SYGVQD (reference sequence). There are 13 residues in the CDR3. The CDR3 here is CASSENLQETQYF. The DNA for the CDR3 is TGCGCCAGCAGTGAAAACCTTCAAGAGACCCAGTACTTC.

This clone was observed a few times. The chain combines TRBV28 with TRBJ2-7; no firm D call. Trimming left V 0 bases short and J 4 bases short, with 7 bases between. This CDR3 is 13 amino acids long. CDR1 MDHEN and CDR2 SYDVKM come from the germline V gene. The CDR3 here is CASSLWNRYEQYF. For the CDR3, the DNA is TGTGCCAGCAGTTTATGGAACCGGTACGAGCAGTACTTC.

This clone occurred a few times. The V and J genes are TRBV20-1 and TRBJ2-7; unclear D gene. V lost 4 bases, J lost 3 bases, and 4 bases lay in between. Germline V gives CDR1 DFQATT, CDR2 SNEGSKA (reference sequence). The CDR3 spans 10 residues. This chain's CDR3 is CSAIYYEQYF. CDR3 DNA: TGCAGTGCTATTTACTACGAGCAGTACTTC.

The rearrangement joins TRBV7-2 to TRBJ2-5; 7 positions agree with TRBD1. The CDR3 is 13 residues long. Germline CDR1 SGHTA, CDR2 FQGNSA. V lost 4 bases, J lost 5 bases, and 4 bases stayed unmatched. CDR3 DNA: TGTGCCAGCAGCTCCGGGGACAGTGAGACCCAGTACTTC. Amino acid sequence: CASSSGDSETQYF.

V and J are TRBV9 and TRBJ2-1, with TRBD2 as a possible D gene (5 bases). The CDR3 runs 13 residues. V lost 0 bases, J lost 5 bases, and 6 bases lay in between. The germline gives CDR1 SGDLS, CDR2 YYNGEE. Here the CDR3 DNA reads TGTGCCAGCAGCGTAGTCGGGGACAATGAGCAGTTCTTC. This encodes CASSVVGDNEQFF. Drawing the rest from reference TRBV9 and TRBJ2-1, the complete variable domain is DSGVTQTPKHLITATGQRVTLRCSPRSGDLSVYWYQQSLDQGLQFLIQYYNGEERAKGNILERFSAQQFPDLHSELNLSSLELGDSALYFCASSVVGDNEQFFGPGTRLTVL.

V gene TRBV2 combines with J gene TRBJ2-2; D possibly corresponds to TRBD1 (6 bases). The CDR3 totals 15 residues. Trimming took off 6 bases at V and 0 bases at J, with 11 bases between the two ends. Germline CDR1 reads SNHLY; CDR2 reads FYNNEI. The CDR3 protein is CASRADRSNTGELFF. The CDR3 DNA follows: TGTGCCAGCAGGGCGGACAGATCGAACACCGGGGAGCTGTTTTTT.

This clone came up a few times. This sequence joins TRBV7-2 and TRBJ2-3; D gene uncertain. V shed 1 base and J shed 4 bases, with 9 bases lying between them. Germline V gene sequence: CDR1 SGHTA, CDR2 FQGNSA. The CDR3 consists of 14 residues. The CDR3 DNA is TGTGCCAGCAGCTTAGAGGCCAGCCCAGATACGCAGTATTTT. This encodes CASSLEASPDTQYF.

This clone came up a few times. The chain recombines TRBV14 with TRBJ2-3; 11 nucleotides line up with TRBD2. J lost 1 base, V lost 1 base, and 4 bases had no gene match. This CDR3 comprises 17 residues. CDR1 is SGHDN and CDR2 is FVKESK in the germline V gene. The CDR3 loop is CASSQAVTSGGTDTQYF. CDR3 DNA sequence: TGTGCCAGCAGCCAAGCTGTGACTAGCGGGGGCACAGATACGCAGTATTTT.

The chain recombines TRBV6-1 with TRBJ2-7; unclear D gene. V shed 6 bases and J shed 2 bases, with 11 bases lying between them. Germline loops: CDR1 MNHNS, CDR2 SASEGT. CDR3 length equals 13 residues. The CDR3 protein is CASRTVGTYEQYF. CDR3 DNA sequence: TGTGCCAGCAGAACAGTGGGGACCTACGAGCAGTACTTC.

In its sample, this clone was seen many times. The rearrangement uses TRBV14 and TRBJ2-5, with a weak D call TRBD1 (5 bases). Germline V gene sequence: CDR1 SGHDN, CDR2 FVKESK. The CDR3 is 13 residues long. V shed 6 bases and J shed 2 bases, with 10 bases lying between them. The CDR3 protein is CASRRQLQETQYF. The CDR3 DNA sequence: TGTGCCAGCAGAAGACAGCTACAAGAGACCCAGTACTTC.

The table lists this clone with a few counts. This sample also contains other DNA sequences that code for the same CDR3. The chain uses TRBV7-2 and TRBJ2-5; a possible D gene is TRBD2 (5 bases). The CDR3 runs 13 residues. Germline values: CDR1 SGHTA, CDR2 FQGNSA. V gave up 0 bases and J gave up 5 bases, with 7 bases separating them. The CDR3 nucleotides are TGTGCCAGCAGCTTAGCGGGAGTGGAGACCCAGTACTTC. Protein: CASSLAGVETQYF.

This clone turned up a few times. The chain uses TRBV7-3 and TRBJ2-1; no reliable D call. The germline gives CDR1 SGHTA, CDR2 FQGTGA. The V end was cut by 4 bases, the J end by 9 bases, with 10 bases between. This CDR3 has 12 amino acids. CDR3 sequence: CASSWKGSEQFF. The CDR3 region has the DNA TGTGCCAGCAGCTGGAAGGGAAGTGAGCAGTTCTTC.

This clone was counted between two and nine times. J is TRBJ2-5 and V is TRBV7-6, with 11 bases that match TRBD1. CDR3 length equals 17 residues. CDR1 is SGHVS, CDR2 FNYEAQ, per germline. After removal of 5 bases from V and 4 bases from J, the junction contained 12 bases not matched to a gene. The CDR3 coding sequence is TGTGCCAGCAGCCTACAAAGAGGGACAGGGGGAAGAGAGACCCAGTACTTC. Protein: CASSLQRGTGGRETQYF.

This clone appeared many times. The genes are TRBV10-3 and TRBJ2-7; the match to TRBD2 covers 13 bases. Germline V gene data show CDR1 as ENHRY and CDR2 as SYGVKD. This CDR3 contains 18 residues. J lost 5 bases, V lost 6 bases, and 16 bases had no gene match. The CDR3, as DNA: TGTGCCATCAGATCAGCCGGGACTAGCGGGATAAGACCGGACGAGCAGTACTTC. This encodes CAIRSAGTSGIRPDEQYF.

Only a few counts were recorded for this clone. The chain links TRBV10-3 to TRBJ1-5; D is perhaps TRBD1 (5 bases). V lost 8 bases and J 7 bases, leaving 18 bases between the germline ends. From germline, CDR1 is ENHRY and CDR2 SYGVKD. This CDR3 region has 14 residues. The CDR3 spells CAIAAQGNAQPQHF. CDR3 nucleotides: TGTGCCATCGCTGCGCAGGGTAACGCGCAGCCCCAGCATTTT.

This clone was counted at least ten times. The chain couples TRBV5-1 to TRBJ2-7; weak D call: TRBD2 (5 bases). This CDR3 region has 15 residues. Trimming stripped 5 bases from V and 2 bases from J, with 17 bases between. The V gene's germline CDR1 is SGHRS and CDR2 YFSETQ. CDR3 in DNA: TGCGCCAGCAGACCCCAGGCGAGGGCTACCTACGAGCAGTACTTC. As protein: CASRPQARATYEQYF.

This CDR3 is CASSPGTGSGKNIQYF. The CDR3 DNA reads as TGTGCCAGCAGCCCCGGGACAGGGAGCGGCAAAAACATTCAGTACTTC. The V call is TRBV11-2, the J call TRBJ2-4, with TRBD1 matching over 9 bases. V was pared by 5 bases and J by 3 bases, with 8 bases of the junction left unmatched. Germline lookup yields CDR1 SGHAT and CDR2 FQNNGV. This CDR3 spans 16 amino acids.

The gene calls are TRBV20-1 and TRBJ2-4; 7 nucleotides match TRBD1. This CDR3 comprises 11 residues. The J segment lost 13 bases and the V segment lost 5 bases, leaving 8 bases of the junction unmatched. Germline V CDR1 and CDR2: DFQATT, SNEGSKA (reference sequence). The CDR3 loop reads CSAGTPGQQYF. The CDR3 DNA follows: TGCAGTGCTGGCACCCCGGGACAGCAGTACTTC.

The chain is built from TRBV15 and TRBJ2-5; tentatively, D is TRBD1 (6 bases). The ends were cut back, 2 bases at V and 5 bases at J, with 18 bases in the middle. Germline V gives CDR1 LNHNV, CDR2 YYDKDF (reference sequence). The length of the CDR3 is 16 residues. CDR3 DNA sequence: TGTGCCACCAGCAGACCGATACAGGGTGGGATCGAGACCCAGTACTTC. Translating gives CATSRPIQGGIETQYF. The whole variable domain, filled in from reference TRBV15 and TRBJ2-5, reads DAMVIQNPRYQVTQFGKPVTLSCSQTLNHNVMYWYQQKSSQAPKLLFHYYDKDFNNEADTPDNFQSRRPNTSFCFLDIRSPGLGDTAMYLCATSRPIQGGIETQYFGPGTRLLVL.

The CDR3 here is CASSNGQGQETQYF. CDR3 in DNA: TGTGCCAGCAGCAATGGACAGGGGCAAGAGACCCAGTACTTC. The chain recombines TRBV27 with TRBJ2-5; 9 bases align to TRBD1. Germline CDR1 and CDR2: MNHEY and SMNVEV (reference sequence). Germline trimming cut 6 bases from V and 2 bases from J; bases unmatched to any gene: 4. This CDR3 contains 14 residues.

For the CDR3, the DNA is TGTGCCAGCAGTGCGCTCGGGGATGGCACAGATACGCAGTATTTT. This sequence encodes CASSALGDGTDTQYF. The chain couples TRBV27 to TRBJ2-3, with D perhaps TRBD2 (5 bases). Per germline, CDR1 MNHEY and CDR2 SMNVEV (reference sequence). CDR3 size: 15 residues. The V and J ends lost 5 bases and 1 base respectively, with 13 bases between them.

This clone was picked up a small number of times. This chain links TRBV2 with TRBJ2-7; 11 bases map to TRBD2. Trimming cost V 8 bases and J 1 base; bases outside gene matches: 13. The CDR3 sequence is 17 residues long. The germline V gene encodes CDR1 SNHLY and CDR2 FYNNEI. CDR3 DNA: TGTGCCAGCTTCGGTAGCGGGAGGGCTCATAGGTCCTACGAGCAGTACTTC. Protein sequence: CASFGSGRAHRSYEQYF.

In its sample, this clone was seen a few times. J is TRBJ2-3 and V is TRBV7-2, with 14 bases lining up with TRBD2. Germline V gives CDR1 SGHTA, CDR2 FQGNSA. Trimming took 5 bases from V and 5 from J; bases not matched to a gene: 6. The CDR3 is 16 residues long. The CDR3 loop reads CASSPGLAGALDTQYF. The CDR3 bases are TGTGCCAGCAGCCCGGGACTAGCGGGAGCCTTAGATACGCAGTATTTT.

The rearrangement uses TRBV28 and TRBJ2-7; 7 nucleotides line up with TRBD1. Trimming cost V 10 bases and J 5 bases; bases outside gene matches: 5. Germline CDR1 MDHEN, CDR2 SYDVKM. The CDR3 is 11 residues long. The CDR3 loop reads CAINRGNEQYF. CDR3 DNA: TGTGCCATCAACAGGGGTAACGAGCAGTACTTC.

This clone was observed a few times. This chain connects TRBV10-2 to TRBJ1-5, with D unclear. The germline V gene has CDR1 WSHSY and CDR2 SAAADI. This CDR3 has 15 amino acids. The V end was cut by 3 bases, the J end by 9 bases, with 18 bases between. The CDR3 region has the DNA TGCGCCAGCAGTGAACTCCGGGTCGACGGGTCGCCCCAGCATTTT. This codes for CASSELRVDGSPQHF.

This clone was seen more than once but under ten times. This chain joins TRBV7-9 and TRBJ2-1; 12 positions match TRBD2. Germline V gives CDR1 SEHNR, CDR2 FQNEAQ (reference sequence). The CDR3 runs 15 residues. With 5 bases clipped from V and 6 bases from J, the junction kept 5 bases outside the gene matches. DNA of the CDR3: TGTGCCAGCAGCCAGACTAGCGGGGGAGGCAATGAGCAGTTCTTC. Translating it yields CASSQTSGGGNEQFF.

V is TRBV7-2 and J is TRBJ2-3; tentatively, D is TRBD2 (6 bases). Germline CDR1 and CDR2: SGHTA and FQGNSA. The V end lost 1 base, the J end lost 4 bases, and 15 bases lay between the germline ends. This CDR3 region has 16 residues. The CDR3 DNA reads TGTGCCAGCAGCTTAGTAGCGGTCCTGGGGGCAGATACGCAGTATTTT. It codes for CASSLVAVLGADTQYF.

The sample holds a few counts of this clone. DNA for the CDR3: TGTGCCAGCAGCTTTGGGGACAGGGGTACTGAAGCTTTCTTT. Protein sequence: CASSFGDRGTEAFF. The V call is TRBV13, the J call TRBJ1-1; 10 bases are shared with TRBD1. This CDR3 has 14 residues. J was trimmed by 5 bases and V by 3 bases; bases with no gene match: 3. CDR1 and CDR2 from the germline V gene are PRHDT and FYEKMQ (reference sequence).